This T cell receptor beta chain was observed in a study of blood T cells in healthy people across ages. Broader study findings: Because sorting was not performed, PBMCs prevented conclusive naive versus antigen-experienced comparison. Diversity estimates from one million T cells were considered underestimates.

With a J-beta primer mix and a sample-barcoded 5' primer, a second PCR ran about 6 to 11 cycles. TCRdb independently ran MiXCR on the 5' RACE reads; one entry per CDR3 protein. The sample records 800,000 or so distinct CDR3 sequences, 25% being singletons. Donors each provided roughly 10 milliliters of peripheral blood. Isolation recovered at least 6 million PBMCs from every sample. Regarding this clonotype: The antigen is not known.

The germline CDR1 and CDR2 sequences are LGHNA and YSLEER. The CDR3 is 18 amino acids. The junction had 15 bases not matched to a gene; V was cut back by 0 bases and J by 8 bases. In addition, the sample was reused for a study of T cells of mothers and their children.

This TCR derives from a boy aged 10-17 years in good health. Sequences were obtained from blood. The chain uses TRBV4-3 and TRBJ1-4; 7 bases align to TRBD1. The CDR3 nucleotides read TGCGCCAGCAGCCAAGATGTGTTGAAGGGGGCCGGCGCCGAAAAACTGTTTTTT. It codes for CASSQDVLKGAGAEKLFF.